The source of this T cell receptor beta chain is a study of beta chain features in type 1 diabetes. Whole-study findings and limits: People with Type 1 diabetes carried modestly yet significantly shorter TCRB CDR3s in all four CD4+ subsets.

Every isolated RNA sample was fully reverse transcribed, so sequencing captured expressed TCRB transcripts. Data came from immunoSEQ multiplex PCR; TCRdb stores just in-frame clones and leaves some out. The sample shows a few hundred thousand clones, about 10% of them seen only once. The CDR3 is 15 amino acids. Germline CDR1 reads LNHDA; CDR2 reads SQIVND (reference sequence). The trim removed 5 bases at V and 3 bases at J, leaving 7 bases unmatched. This clone was recorded at least ten times. Its target is unknown. This chain joins TRBV19 and TRBJ2-7, with 10 bases matching TRBD1. This TCR was sampled from a man aged 25-45 years with type 1 diabetes. The sequenced material came from central memory CD4+ T cells from blood. The CDR3 is CASSARQGAGYEQYF. CDR3 nucleotide sequence: TGTGCCAGTAGTGCCCGACAGGGGGCAGGCTACGAGCAGTACTTC. The full variable domain, its missing parts supplied by reference TRBV19 and TRBJ2-7, is DGGITQSPKYLFRKEGQNVTLSCEQNLNHDAMYWYRQDPGQGLRLIYYSQIVNDFQKGDIAEGYSVSREKKESFPLTVTSAQKNPTAFYLCASSARQGAGYEQYFGPGTRLTVT.